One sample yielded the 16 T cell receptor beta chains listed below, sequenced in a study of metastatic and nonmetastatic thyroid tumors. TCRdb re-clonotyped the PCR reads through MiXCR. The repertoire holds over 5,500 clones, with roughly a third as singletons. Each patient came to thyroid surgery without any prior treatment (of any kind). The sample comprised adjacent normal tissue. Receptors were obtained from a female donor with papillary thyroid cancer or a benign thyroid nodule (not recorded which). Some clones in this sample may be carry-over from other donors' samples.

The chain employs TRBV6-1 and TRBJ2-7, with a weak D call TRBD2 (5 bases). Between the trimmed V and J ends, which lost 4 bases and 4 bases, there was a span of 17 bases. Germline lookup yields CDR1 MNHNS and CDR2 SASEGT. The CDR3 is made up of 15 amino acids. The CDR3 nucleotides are TGTGCCAGCAGTGGGGCCTGGGGATGGACTTACGAGCAGTACTTC. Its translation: CASSGAWGWTYEQYF.

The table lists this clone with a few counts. The CDR3, as DNA: TGTGCCAGCAGACTCACACAGCACACAGATACGCAGTATTTT. It specifies CASRLTQHTDTQYF. The rearrangement joins TRBV11-2 to TRBJ2-3; no definite D call. CDR3 length equals 14 residues. V gave up 6 bases and J gave up 2 bases, with 12 bases separating them. Germline CDR1 is SGHAT and CDR2 is FQNNGV. Combining the CDR3 with reference TRBV11-2 and TRBJ2-3 gives the whole variable domain EAGVAQSPRYKIIEKRQSVAFWCNPISGHATLYWYQQILGQGPKLLIQFQNNGVVDDSQLPKDRFSAERLKGVDSTLKIQPAKLEDSAVYLCASRLTQHTDTQYFGPGTRLTVL.

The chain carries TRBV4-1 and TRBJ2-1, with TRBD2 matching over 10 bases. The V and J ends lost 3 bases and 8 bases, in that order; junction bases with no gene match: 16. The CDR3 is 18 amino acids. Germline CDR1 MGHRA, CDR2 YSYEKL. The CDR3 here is CASSQGPFLAGGDDEQFF. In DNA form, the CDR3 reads TGCGCCAGCAGCCAGGGTCCTTTCTTAGCGGGAGGTGATGATGAGCAGTTCTTC.

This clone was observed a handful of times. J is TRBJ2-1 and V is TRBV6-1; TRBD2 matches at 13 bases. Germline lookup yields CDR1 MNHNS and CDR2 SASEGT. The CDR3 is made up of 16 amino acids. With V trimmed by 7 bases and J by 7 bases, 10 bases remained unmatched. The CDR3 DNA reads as TGTGCCAGCACCGCACTAGCGGGGGGGATCAGGAATGAGCAGTTCTTC. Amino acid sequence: CASTALAGGIRNEQFF.

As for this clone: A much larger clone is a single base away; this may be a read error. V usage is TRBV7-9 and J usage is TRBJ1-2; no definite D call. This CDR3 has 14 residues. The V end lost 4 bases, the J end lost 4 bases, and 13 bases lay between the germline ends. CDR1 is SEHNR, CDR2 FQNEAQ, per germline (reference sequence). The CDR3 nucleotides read TGTGCCAGCAGCTACAACCCGGGCAGCTATGGCTACACCTTC. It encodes CASSYNPGSYGYTF.

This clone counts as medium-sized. The CDR3 bases are TGTGCCAGCAGCGCAAGTGGCAATCAGCCCCAGCATTTT. It is translated as CASSASGNQPQHF. The chain is built from TRBV9 and TRBJ1-5, with D uncertain. Germline assignment: CDR1 SGDLS and CDR2 YYNGEE. The CDR3 covers 13 residues. Between the trimmed V and J ends, which lost 3 bases and 2 bases, there was a span of 6 bases.

CDR3 sequence: CSANSGNTIYF. CDR3 nucleotide sequence: TGCAGTGCCAACTCTGGAAACACCATATATTTT. The chain has TRBV20-1 and TRBJ1-3; D ambiguous. Trimming cost V 6 bases and J 0 bases, with 3 bases left between them. CDR1 DFQATT and CDR2 SNEGSKA come from the germline V gene (reference sequence). There are 11 residues in the CDR3.

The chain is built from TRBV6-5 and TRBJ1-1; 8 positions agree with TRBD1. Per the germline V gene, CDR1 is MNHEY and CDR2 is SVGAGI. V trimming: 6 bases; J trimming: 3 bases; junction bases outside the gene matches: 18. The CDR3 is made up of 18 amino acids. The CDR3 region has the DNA TGTGCCAGCAGACGACGAGCCGGACAGGGAGATTTGGACACTGAAGCTTTCTTT. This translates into CASRRRAGQGDLDTEAFF.

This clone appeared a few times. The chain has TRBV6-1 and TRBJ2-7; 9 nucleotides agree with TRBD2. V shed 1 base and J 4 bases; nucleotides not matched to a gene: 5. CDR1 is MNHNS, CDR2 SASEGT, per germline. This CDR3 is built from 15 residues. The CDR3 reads CASSEEETSGYEQYF. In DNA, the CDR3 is TGTGCCAGCAGTGAAGAGGAGACTAGCGGATACGAGCAGTACTTC.

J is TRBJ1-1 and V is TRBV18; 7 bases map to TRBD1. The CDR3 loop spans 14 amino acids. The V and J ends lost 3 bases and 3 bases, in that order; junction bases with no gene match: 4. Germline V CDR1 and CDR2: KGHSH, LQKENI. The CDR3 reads CASSPQGGDTEAFF. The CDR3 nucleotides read TGTGCCAGCTCACCTCAGGGGGGGGACACTGAAGCTTTCTTT. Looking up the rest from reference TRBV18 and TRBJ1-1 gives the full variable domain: NAGVMQNPRHLVRRRGQEARLRCSPMKGHSHVYWYRQLPEEGLKFMVYLQKENIIDESGMPKERFSAEFPKEGPSILRIQQVVRGDSAAYFCASSPQGGDTEAFFGQGTRLTVV.

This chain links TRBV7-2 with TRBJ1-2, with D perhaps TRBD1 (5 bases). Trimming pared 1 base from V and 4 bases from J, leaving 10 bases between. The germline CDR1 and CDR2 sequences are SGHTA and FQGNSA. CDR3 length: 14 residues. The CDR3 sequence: CASSLGPGPYGYTF. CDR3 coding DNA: TGTGCCAGCAGCTTAGGTCCGGGGCCCTATGGCTACACCTTC. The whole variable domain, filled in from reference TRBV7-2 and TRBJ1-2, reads GAGVSQSPSNKVTEKGKDVELRCDPISGHTALYWYRQSLGQGLEFLIYFQGNSAPDKSGLPSDRFSAERTGGSVSTLTIQRTQQEDSAVYLCASSLGPGPYGYTFGSGTRLTVV.

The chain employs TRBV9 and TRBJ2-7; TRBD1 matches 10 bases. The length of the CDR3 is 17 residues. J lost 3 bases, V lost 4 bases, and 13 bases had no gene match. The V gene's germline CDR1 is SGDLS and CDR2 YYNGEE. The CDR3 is CASSSGGAGTGDYEQYF. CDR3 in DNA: TGTGCCAGCAGCTCAGGGGGGGCCGGGACAGGGGACTACGAGCAGTACTTC.

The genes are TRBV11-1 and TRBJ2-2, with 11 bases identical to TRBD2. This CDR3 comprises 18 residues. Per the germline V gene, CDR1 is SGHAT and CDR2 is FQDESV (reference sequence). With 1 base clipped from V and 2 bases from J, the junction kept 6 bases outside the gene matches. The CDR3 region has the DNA TGTGCCAGCAGCTTAGGGGTGGGACTAGCGGAAAACACCGGGGAGCTGTTTTTT. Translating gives CASSLGVGLAENTGELFF.

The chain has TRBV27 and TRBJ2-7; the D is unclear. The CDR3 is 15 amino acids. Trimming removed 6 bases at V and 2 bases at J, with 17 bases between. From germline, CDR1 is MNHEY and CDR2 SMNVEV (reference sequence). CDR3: CASSPTYSLAYEQYF. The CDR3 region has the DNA TGTGCCAGCAGCCCTACCTATTCCTTGGCCTACGAGCAGTACTTC.

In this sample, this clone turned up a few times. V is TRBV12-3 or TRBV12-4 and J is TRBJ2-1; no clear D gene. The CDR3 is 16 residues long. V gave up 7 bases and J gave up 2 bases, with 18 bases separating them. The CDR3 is CASTRDRQGAYNEQFF. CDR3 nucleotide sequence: TGTGCCAGCACGAGAGATAGGCAAGGCGCCTACAATGAGCAGTTCTTC.

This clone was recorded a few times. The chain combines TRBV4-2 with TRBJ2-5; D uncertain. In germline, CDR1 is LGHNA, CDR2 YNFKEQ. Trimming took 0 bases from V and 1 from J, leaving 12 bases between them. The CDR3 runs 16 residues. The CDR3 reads CASSQDRVHRQETQYF. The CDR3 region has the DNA TGTGCCAGCAGCCAAGATCGGGTCCACCGCCAAGAGACCCAGTACTTC.